This is a list of T cell receptor beta chains from one sample in a study of T-cell reconstitution after alpha-beta-depleted transplantation in children. A single record per CDR3 protein comes from TCRdb applying MiXCR to the PCR reads. The sample carries about 460,000 distinct CDR3 sequences, over 9.5% recorded once. The source was PBMCs, collected before TCRalphabeta/CD19-depleted stem cell transplant. The source is a child aged 2 to 10 with inherited bone marrow failure, due to receive a stem cell transplant. Each CDR3 is given with its conserved first and last residue. D genes are given only for firm matches. The size field is filled for only some rows; it gives once, few, many or a size class.

D | J | size | V | CDR3 | DNA
TRBD1 | TRBJ1-4 | many | TRBV27 | CASSLLTGAGEKLFF | TGTGCCAGCAGTTTATTAACAGGGGCAGGAGAAAAACTGTTTTTT
TRBD2 | TRBJ2-1 | many | TRBV5-5 | CASSPTSGDYNEQFF | TGTGCCAGTAGTCCCACTAGCGGAGATTACAATGAGCAGTTCTTC
. | TRBJ2-2 | many | TRBV5-1 | CASSIRQGGTGELFF | TGCGCCAGCAGCATTCGACAGGGAGGCACCGGGGAGCTGTTTTTT
. | TRBJ2-2 | few | TRBV7-9 | CASSYGTNTGELFF | TGTGCCAGCAGCTACGGGACTAACACCGGGGAGCTGTTTTTT
. | TRBJ2-6 | many | TRBV29-1 | CSVVRSGANVLTF | TGCAGCGTTGTCCGCTCTGGGGCCAACGTCCTGACTTTC
TRBD2 | TRBJ2-7 | many | TRBV27 | CASSALAGPASYEQYF | TGTGCCAGCAGTGCACTAGCGGGACCAGCCTCCTACGAGCAGTACTTC
. | TRBJ2-1 | few | TRBV6-1 | CASSPIQGSSYNEQFF | TGTGCCAGCAGCCCCATACAGGGAAGCTCCTACAATGAGCAGTTCTTC
. | TRBJ2-1 | few | TRBV29-1 | CSVGGSDSNNEQFF | TGCAGCGTTGGGGGATCGGATTCCAACAATGAGCAGTTCTTC
. | TRBJ2-7 | many | TRBV20-1 | CSATLGGYEQYF | TGCAGTGCCACCCTTGGGGGCTACGAGCAGTACTTC
. | TRBJ1-5 | many | TRBV12-3/TRBV12-4 | CASSHLGSDQPQHF | TGTGCCAGCAGCCACTTGGGGTCTGATCAGCCCCAGCATTTT
. | TRBJ2-2 | . | TRBV7-9 | CASSLAVTGGRPGELFF | TGTGCCAGCAGCTTAGCGGTTACCGGAGGAAGGCCCGGGGAGCTGTTTTTT
. | TRBJ1-2 | . | TRBV11-2 | CASSLEGRQGFGYTF | TGTGCCAGCAGCTTAGAAGGGCGTCAGGGGTTCGGCTACACCTTC
. | TRBJ1-5 | many | TRBV20-1 | CSASPGGNQPQHF | TGCAGTGCTAGCCCCGGGGGGAATCAGCCCCAGCATTTT
. | TRBJ2-2 | many | TRBV18 | CASYYTGELFF | TGTGCCAGCTACTACACCGGGGAGCTGTTTTTT
TRBD2 | TRBJ2-1 | many | TRBV4-3 | CASSHLLLSSGRRDEQFF | TGCGCCAGCAGCCACTTGCTCCTATCTAGCGGGAGACGGGATGAGCAGTTCTTC
. | TRBJ1-5 | many | TRBV21-1 | CASPPEGRGQPQHF | TGTGCCAGCCCTCCCGAGGGTCGGGGTCAGCCCCAGCATTTT
TRBD2 | TRBJ2-7 | many | TRBV12-3/TRBV12-4 | CATSLGLAGYEQYF | TGTGCCACCTCCCTCGGACTAGCGGGCTACGAGCAGTACTTC
. | TRBJ2-2 | few | TRBV20-1 | CSAIPGTGTGELFF | TGCAGTGCTATCCCGGGGACGGGCACCGGGGAGCTGTTTTTT
TRBD1 | TRBJ1-5 | many | TRBV12-3/TRBV12-4 | CASSFLGGGQPQHF | TGTGCCAGCAGTTTCTTAGGGGGCGGGCAGCCCCAGCATTTT
TRBD2 | TRBJ2-5 | . | TRBV7-7 | CASSWSLAGGQETQYF | TGTGCCAGCAGCTGGTCATTAGCGGGAGGGCAAGAGACCCAGTACTTC
. | TRBJ1-1 | many | TRBV27 | CASSRVPGGRNTEAFF | TGTGCCAGCAGTAGGGTACCGGGGGGCCGGAACACTGAAGCTTTCTTT
. | TRBJ2-7 | few | TRBV5-4 | CASSSSAGEQYF | TGTGCCAGCAGCTCTTCAGCGGGCGAGCAGTACTTC
TRBD1 | TRBJ1-1 | many | TRBV7-2 | CASSLVVRGPTEAFF | TGTGCCAGCAGCTTAGTAGTCAGGGGGCCCACTGAAGCTTTCTTT
TRBD1 | TRBJ2-5 | few | TRBV30 | CAWSVQGPPGQETQYF | TGTGCCTGGAGTGTACAGGGGCCCCCGGGCCAGGAGACCCAGTACTTC
. | TRBJ2-7 | many | TRBV27 | CASSQLIRQVYPYEQYF | TGTGCCAGCAGTCAGCTCATCCGACAGGTGTATCCCTACGAGCAGTACTTC
. | TRBJ2-7 | . | TRBV15 | CATSRGMASDTELLHEQYF | TGTGCCACCAGCAGGGGTATGGCTAGCGACACCGAACTACTTCACGAGCAGTACTTC
. | TRBJ2-4 | . | TRBV2 | CASSVGETENIQYF | TGTGCCAGCAGTGTTGGGGAGACAGAAAACATTCAGTACTTC
. | TRBJ2-6 | many | TRBV29-1 | CSVEEFLRSGANVLTF | TGCAGCGTTGAAGAGTTTCTCCGCTCTGGGGCCAACGTCCTGACTTTC
. | TRBJ2-1 | many | TRBV20-1 | CSVPYRDPYNEQFF | TGCAGTGTTCCGTACCGGGACCCCTACAATGAGCAGTTCTTC
TRBD2 | TRBJ2-2 | many | TRBV5-1 | CASSYWGGTGELFF | TGCGCCAGCAGTTACTGGGGAGGGACCGGGGAGCTGTTTTTT
TRBD2 | TRBJ2-1 | many | TRBV27 | CASSQGTSGRLPNEQFF | TGTGCCAGCAGTCAAGGGACTAGCGGGAGGTTACCCAATGAGCAGTTCTTC
TRBD1 | TRBJ2-2 | many | TRBV2 | CASADRVHTGELFF | TGTGCCAGCGCAGACAGGGTTCACACCGGGGAGCTGTTTTTT
. | TRBJ2-1 | many | TRBV12-3/TRBV12-4 | CASSFTGTYNEQFF | TGTGCCAGCAGTTTTACCGGGACTTACAATGAGCAGTTCTTC
. | TRBJ1-4 | . | TRBV18 | CASSPARDEKLFF | TGTGCCAGCTCACCCGCCAGGGACGAAAAACTGTTTTTT
TRBD2 | TRBJ2-7 | many | TRBV6-1 | CASTGGTSGRWEQYF | TGTGCCAGCACCGGCGGGACTAGCGGGAGATGGGAGCAGTACTTC
TRBD1 | TRBJ2-2 | . | TRBV27 | CASGDRGWPGELFF | TGTGCCAGCGGGGACAGGGGTTGGCCCGGGGAGCTGTTTTTT
TRBD2 | TRBJ2-3 | few | TRBV9 | CASSPHRLAGGDADTQYF | TGTGCCAGCAGCCCCCATAGGCTAGCGGGAGGAGACGCAGATACGCAGTATTTT
. | TRBJ2-2 | many | TRBV20-1 | CSATIQGRDTGELFF | TGCAGTGCCACAATCCAGGGAAGGGACACCGGGGAGCTGTTTTTT
. | TRBJ2-7 | many | TRBV7-9 | CASSLALGHPYEQYF | TGTGCCAGCAGCTTAGCGCTGGGACACCCCTACGAGCAGTACTTC
. | TRBJ2-3 | many | TRBV5-1 | CASSGGTATDTQYF | TGCGCCAGCAGCGGCGGGACAGCCACAGATACGCAGTATTTT
. | TRBJ2-5 | many | TRBV12-3/TRBV12-4 | CASSRVPMGTQYF | TGTGCCAGCAGTAGGGTCCCAATGGGGACCCAGTACTTC
. | TRBJ2-1 | many | TRBV15 | CATGVARLDEQFF | TGTGCCACCGGAGTAGCCCGCCTGGATGAGCAGTTCTTC
. | TRBJ2-7 | many | TRBV10-3 | CAISEAPRIDEQYF | TGTGCCATCAGTGAGGCACCCCGAATAGACGAGCAGTACTTC
. | TRBJ2-1 | many | TRBV20-1 | CSARDPSGVPYNEQFF | TGCAGTGCTAGAGATCCCTCGGGGGTCCCCTACAATGAGCAGTTCTTC
. | TRBJ1-2 | . | TRBV7-9 | CASSREHISNNYGYTF | TGTGCCAGCAGCCGAGAGCATATATCCAATAACTATGGCTACACCTTC